This TCR beta chain originates from a study of shared clonotypes between healthy human individuals. Study conclusions and caveats: Donors were few, which limited the genetic and exposure-history diversity represented.

The naive CD8 subset, CD45RO-negative cells positively selected for CCR7, excluded terminally differentiated effector memory CD45RA+ cells. As concerns this clone: Its matching antigen is unknown.

The CDR3 contains 14 residues. The germline CDR1 and CDR2 sequences are SQVTM and ANQGSEA. The ends lost 3 bases at V and 5 bases at J; junction bases unmatched: 5. At a deep level, the assay was run. Assay: immunoSEQ multiplex PCR; the TCRdb copy retains only in-frame clones and omits some. The data show roughly 850,000 clones, with roughly 96% seen just once and about 0.22% held by the top ten. This sequence joins TRBV29-1 and TRBJ2-1, with 9 bases fitting TRBD2. Sequenced input: naive CD8+ T cells sorted from blood. The sequence derives from a man aged 25-40 years in good health. CDR3 DNA: TGCAGCGTTGAGAGGAGCGGGAGGAACAATGAGCAGTTCTTC. Translating it yields CSVERSGRNNEQFF.